This T cell receptor (beta chain) was sequenced in a study of T cell changes during pregnancy in multiple sclerosis. The V segment lost 0 bases and the J segment 2 bases; nucleotides outside the gene matches: 10. CDR3 length: 17 residues. The repertoire was sequenced with immunoSEQ multiplex PCR; TCRdb's copy has only in-frame clones and lacks some. The sample holds around 15,000 clones, 85% to 95% seen once. The sequence was collected from a female donor in good health, enrolled as a control in a pregnancy study. Sequenced material: peripheral blood, taken in the second trimester of pregnancy. This sequence joins TRBV5-3 and TRBJ2-7; TRBD1 aligns across 8 bases. TRBV5-3 is known as an ORF, though its function is uncertain. Written as DNA, the CDR3 is TGTGCCAGAAGCTTGGGCACCGAGACAGGGGCCCCCTACGAGCAGTACTTC. Translating it yields CARSLGTETGAPYEQYF.